This is a list of T cell receptor beta chains from one sample in a study of CXCR3-negative and CXCR3-positive naive CD8 T cells. TCRdb re-called the 5' RACE reads and catalogs CDR3 proteins one per entry, DNA excluded. Its table records about 130,000 distinct CDR3 sequences. Sequenced: naive CXCR3- CD8+ T cells from blood. Receptors originate from a human donor in good health. Some clones in this sample may be carry-over from other donors' samples. The CDR3 runs from the conserved cysteine through the conserved F or W.

>TRBV10-3|TRBJ2-2
CAISENSGANTGELFF
>TRBV7-9|TRBJ2-1
CASSLSLVGEQFF
>TRBV29-1|TRBJ2-1
CSVNRGQDEQFF
>TRBV4-2|TRBJ2-2
CASSPHTGELFF
>TRBV4-1|TRBJ2-7
CASSQDGTGAYEQYF
>TRBV20-1|TRBJ2-7
CSARAGHDYEQYF
>TRBV20-1|TRBJ2-7
CSAGQGGYEQYF
>TRBV6-5|TRBJ1-6
CASSGSYNSPLHF
>TRBV5-1|TRBJ1-6
CASSNRDESSYNSPLHF
>TRBV4-1|TRBJ2-7
CASSQVSLREQYF
>TRBV5-8|TRBJ2-7
CASSLAKSGGAYEQYF
>TRBV19|TRBJ2-7
CASSPNLGEQYF
>TRBV7-9|TRBJ2-7
CASSFRGLASEQYF
>TRBV4-3|TRBJ2-2
CASSQDRGGGSPTGELFF
>TRBV5-1|TRBJ1-3
CASSLIPGIIEDTIYF
>TRBV20-1|TRBJ2-7
CSAKGSYYEQYF
>TRBV29-1|TRBJ2-7
CSVDLLSPPDRARSYEQYF
>TRBV4-2|TRBJ2-3
CASSPRQGGIDTQYF
>TRBV7-2|TRBJ2-7
CASSSVGPTSGVTYEQYF
>TRBV4-3|TRBJ1-6
CASSPSWAASNSPLHF
>TRBV5-1|TRBJ2-1
CASSLTSPPYNEQFF
>TRBV7-9|TRBJ1-1
CASSPPMNTEAFF
>TRBV14|TRBJ2-1
CASSNHRGQEYNEQFF
>TRBV7-9|TRBJ2-1
CASSLVIAGSIEQFF
>TRBV20-1|TRBJ2-5
CSARDILAGEETQYF
>TRBV2|TRBJ2-6
CASSEVLGQGANVLTF
>TRBV11-2|TRBJ1-2
CASTPWDTNYGYTF
>TRBV25-1|TRBJ1-1
CASSESPTGNTEAFF
>TRBV15|TRBJ2-3
CATSRVATSGGDPDTQYF
>TRBV6-1|TRBJ2-1
CASLAGYNEQFF
>TRBV7-6|TRBJ1-1
CASSLAGGGSTEAFF
>TRBV12-3/TRBV12-4|TRBJ2-5
CASSLVVTGTLRVETQYF
>TRBV5-5|TRBJ2-1
CASSFTRLAMDEQFF
>TRBV29-1|TRBJ1-1
CSVGQGGDTEAFF
>TRBV6-7|TRBJ1-1
CASSYNCRGAEAFF
>TRBV4-2|TRBJ2-7
CASSQDGPGEDVEQYF
>TRBV12-3/TRBV12-4|TRBJ2-1
CASIHWGLAGNEQFF
>TRBV7-9|TRBJ2-5
CASSNPGTGQETQYF
>TRBV15|TRBJ2-3
CATSRDRDLGDTQYF
>TRBV7-2|TRBJ2-2
CASTSGLGQGRSWELFF
>TRBV28|TRBJ2-5
CASRGSVETQYF